Listed here are 11 T cell receptor beta chains from one sample, sequenced in a study of shared clonotypes between healthy human individuals. CD8 cells regarded as naive lacked CD45RO, were positively chosen for CCR7, and omitted terminally differentiated effector memory CD45RA+ cells. Clones were read by immunoSEQ multiplex PCR, and TCRdb kept only the in-frame ones, dropping some. The data contain around 580,000 clones, roughly 98% of them seen just once; the ten biggest clones take up around 0.3%. The specimen sequenced was naive CD8+ T cells sorted from blood. These receptors originate from a man under 40 in good health.

This chain links TRBV14 with TRBJ2-1; TRBD2 agrees at 7 bases. The ends lost 4 bases at V and 7 bases at J; junction bases unmatched: 13. CDR3 size: 16 residues. Per germline, CDR1 SGHDN and CDR2 FVKESK. The CDR3 coding sequence is TGTGCCAGCAGCCGACGTGGGGGAGGGCCTTTGAATGAGCAGTTCTTC. Protein sequence: CASSRRGGGPLNEQFF.

J is TRBJ2-1 and V is TRBV30, with unresolved D. Trimming cost V 5 bases and J 0 bases, with 11 bases left between them. CDR1 and CDR2 from the germline V gene are GTSNPN and SVGIG (reference sequence). This CDR3 is built from 14 residues. In DNA, the CDR3 is TGTGCCTGGGAAGAAAAGAGCTCCTACAATGAGCAGTTCTTC. Encoded protein: CAWEEKSSYNEQFF. The whole variable domain, filled in from reference TRBV30 and TRBJ2-1, reads SQTIHQWPATLVQPVGSPLSLECTVEGTSNPNLYWYRQAAGRGLQLLFYSVGIGQISSEVPQNLSASRPQDRQFILSSKKLLLSDSGFYLCAWEEKSSYNEQFFGPGTRLTVL.

This clone came up once. The rearrangement links TRBV27 to TRBJ2-1; 8 bases are a match to TRBD2. V dropped 4 bases and J dropped 6; count of bases not matched to a gene: 5. Germline V lookup: CDR1 MNHEY, CDR2 SMNVEV (reference sequence). This CDR3 spans 14 amino acids. The DNA of the CDR3 is TGTGCCAGCAGTTCCAGCGGGAGTTTCAATGAGCAGTTCTTC. It translates to CASSSSGSFNEQFF.

The genes are TRBV27 and TRBJ2-1, with 9 bases identical to TRBD2. Germline trimming cut 11 bases from V and 7 bases from J; bases unmatched to any gene: 12. The CDR3 consists of 14 residues. Germline-derived CDR1 and CDR2 are MNHEY and SMNVEV (reference sequence). The CDR3 DNA reads TGTGCCTCCAGGAGCCTCACTAGCGGGAATGAGCAGTTCTTC. It specifies CASRSLTSGNEQFF.

The chain combines TRBV9 with TRBJ2-3; no reliable D call. The CDR3 length is 13 residues. Trimming left V 6 bases short and J 1 base short, with 9 bases between. Germline assignment: CDR1 SGDLS and CDR2 YYNGEE. DNA for the CDR3: TGTGCCAGCAACGGGCCCCGCACAGATACGCAGTATTTT. Its translation is CASNGPRTDTQYF. The whole variable domain, filled in from reference TRBV9 and TRBJ2-3, reads DSGVTQTPKHLITATGQRVTLRCSPRSGDLSVYWYQQSLDQGLQFLIQYYNGEERAKGNILERFSAQQFPDLHSELNLSSLELGDSALYFCASNGPRTDTQYFGPGTRLTVL.

The rearrangement links TRBV6-5 to TRBJ1-1, with TRBD1 matching 8 bases. The CDR3 is 15 residues long. CDR1 MNHEY and CDR2 SVGAGI come from the germline V gene. The V and J ends lost 2 bases and 1 base, in that order; junction bases with no gene match: 3. The CDR3 DNA is TGTGCCAGCAGTTACGGACAGGGCACGAACACTGAAGCTTTCTTT. Amino acids: CASSYGQGTNTEAFF.

The rearrangement joins TRBV25-1 to TRBJ1-2; D not certain. V was shortened by 3 bases and J by 8 bases, with 10 bases between the two germline ends. The CDR3 contains 12 residues. The germline V gene encodes CDR1 MGHDK and CDR2 SYGVNS. The CDR3 spells CASSDNKIGYTF. The CDR3 bases are TGTGCCAGCAGTGATAATAAGATAGGCTACACCTTC.

The rearrangement joins TRBV30 to TRBJ1-1; the match to TRBD1 covers 11 bases. Germline V gene data show CDR1 as GTSNPN and CDR2 as SVGIG (reference sequence). V was clipped by 3 bases and J by 11 bases; unmatched bases: 8. There are 13 residues in the CDR3. CDR3 coding DNA: TGTGCCTGGAGCGACTGGGACAGGGGGATGGCTTTCTTT. This sequence encodes CAWSDWDRGMAFF.

This chain links TRBV4-1 with TRBJ2-7, with D possibly TRBD1 on 6 matching bases. This CDR3 comprises 15 residues. The germline V and J ends were trimmed by 0 bases and 5 bases, with 14 bases remaining between them. Germline lookup yields CDR1 MGHRA and CDR2 YSYEKL. CDR3: CASSQEGADSDEQYF. In DNA form, the CDR3 reads TGCGCCAGCAGCCAAGAAGGGGCGGACAGTGACGAGCAGTACTTC.

The J gene is TRBJ2-1, the V gene TRBV28; TRBD2 aligns across 8 bases. CDR3 length: 12 residues. V lost 4 bases to trimming and J lost 8 bases; unmatched junction nucleotides: 1. Germline V gene lookup returns CDR1 MDHEN and CDR2 SYDVKM. In nucleotides, the CDR3 is TGTGCCAGCAGTTATAGCGGGGATGAGCAGTTCTTC. Amino acid sequence: CASSYSGDEQFF.

The rearrangement joins TRBV7-2 to TRBJ1-1, with a possible D match to TRBD1 (5 bases). The CDR3 length is 15 residues. The V end was cut by 0 bases, the J end by 7 bases, with 15 bases between. The germline CDR1 and CDR2 sequences are SGHTA and FQGNSA. In DNA form, the CDR3 reads TGTGCCAGCAGCTTAGCGCGATTGGGGGAGGATGAAGCTTTCTTT. Its protein is CASSLARLGEDEAFF.